This T cell receptor beta chain was captured in a study of CD8 T cells in ankylosing spondylitis. There are many counts of this clonotype. Antigen specificity is unknown. Quantitative 5'-RACE with molecular barcodes produced the TCR beta libraries. Using its own MiXCR run on the 5' RACE reads, TCRdb lists one record per CDR3 protein. The table has around 540,000 distinct CDR3 sequences, approximately 12% seen once. General study findings and limits: Among TCR beta sequences, a motif of eight highly homologous variants appeared characteristic of ankylosing spondylitis blood. Clones tied to disease were said to be significantly enriched in matched ankylosing spondylitis synovial fluid. Disease-linked clones were CD8+ and relatively rare in peripheral blood.

V shed 3 bases and J shed 2 bases, with 10 bases lying between them. The CDR3 consists of 15 residues. The source of this sequence is a male donor with ankylosing spondylitis. The chain recombines TRBV12-3 or TRBV12-4 with TRBJ1-4; D not certain. Sequencing used blood, either unsorted or a sorted T cell fraction (not recorded which). The CDR3 DNA reads TGTGCCAGCAGTTTCGGAGACCCCACTAATGAAAAACTGTTTTTT. It translates to CASSFGDPTNEKLFF.